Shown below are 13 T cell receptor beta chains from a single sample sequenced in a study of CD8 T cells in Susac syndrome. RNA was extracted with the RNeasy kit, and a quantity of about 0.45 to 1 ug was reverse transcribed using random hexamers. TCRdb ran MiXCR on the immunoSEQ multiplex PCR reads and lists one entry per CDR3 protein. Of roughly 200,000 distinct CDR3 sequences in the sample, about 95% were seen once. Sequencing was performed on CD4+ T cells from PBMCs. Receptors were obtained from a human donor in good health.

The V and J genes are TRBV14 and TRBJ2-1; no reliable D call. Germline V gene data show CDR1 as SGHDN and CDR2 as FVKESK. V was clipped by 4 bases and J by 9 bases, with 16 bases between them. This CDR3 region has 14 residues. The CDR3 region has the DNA TGTGCCAGCAGCCTCTATCCCCCTCCGGGTGAGCAGTTCTTC. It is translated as CASSLYPPPGEQFF.

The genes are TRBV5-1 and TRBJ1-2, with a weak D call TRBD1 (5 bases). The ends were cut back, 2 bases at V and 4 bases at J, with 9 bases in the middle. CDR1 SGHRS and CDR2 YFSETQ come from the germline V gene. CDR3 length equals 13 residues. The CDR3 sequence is CASSFDSPYGYTF. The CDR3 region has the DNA TGCGCCAGCAGCTTCGACAGCCCCTATGGCTACACCTTC.

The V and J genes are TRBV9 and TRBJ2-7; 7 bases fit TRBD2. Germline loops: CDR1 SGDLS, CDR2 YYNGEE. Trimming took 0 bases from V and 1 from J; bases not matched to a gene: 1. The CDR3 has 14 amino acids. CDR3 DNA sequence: TGTGCCAGCAGCGTAGGCGGGAGTTCCTACGAGCAGTACTTC. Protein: CASSVGGSSYEQYF.

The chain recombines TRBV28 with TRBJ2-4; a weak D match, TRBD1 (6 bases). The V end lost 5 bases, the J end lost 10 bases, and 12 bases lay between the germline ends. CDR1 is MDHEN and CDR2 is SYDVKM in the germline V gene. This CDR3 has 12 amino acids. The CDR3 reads CASSLSGEIQYF. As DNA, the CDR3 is TGTGCCAGCAGTCTCTCAGGGGAAATTCAGTACTTC.

The CDR3 region is CSAATGLGIYEQYF. The CDR3, as DNA: TGCAGTGCTGCAACGGGACTAGGTATCTACGAGCAGTACTTC. V is TRBV20-1 and J is TRBJ2-7; 8 positions agree with TRBD2. The V and J ends lost 5 bases and 3 bases, in that order; junction bases with no gene match: 9. The CDR3 is made up of 14 amino acids. CDR1 and CDR2 (germline): DFQATT, SNEGSKA (reference sequence).

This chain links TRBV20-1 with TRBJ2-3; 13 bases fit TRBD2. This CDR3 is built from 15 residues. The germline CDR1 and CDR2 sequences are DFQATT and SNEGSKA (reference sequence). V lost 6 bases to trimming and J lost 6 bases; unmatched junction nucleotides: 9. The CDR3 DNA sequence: TGCAGTGCCCGTTCACTAGCGGGAGGGCCGGATACGCAGTATTTT. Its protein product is CSARSLAGGPDTQYF.

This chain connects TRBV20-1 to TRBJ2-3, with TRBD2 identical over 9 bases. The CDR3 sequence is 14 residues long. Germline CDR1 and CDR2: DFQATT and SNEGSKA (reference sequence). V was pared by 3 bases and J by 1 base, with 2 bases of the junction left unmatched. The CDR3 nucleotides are TGCAGTGCTAGCGGACTAGCGCGCACAGATACGCAGTATTTT. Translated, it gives CSASGLARTDTQYF.

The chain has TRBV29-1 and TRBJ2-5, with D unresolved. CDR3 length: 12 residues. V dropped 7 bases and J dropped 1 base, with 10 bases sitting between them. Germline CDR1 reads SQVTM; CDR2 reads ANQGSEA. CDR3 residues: CSGLEAQETQYF. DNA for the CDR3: TGCAGCGGGCTAGAGGCCCAAGAGACCCAGTACTTC.

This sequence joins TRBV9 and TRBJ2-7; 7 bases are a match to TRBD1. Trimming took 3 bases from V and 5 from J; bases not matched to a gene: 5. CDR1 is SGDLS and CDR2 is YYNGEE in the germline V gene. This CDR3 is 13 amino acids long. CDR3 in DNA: TGTGCCAGCAGCGCACAGGGGTCCCACGAGCAGTACTTC. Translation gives CASSAQGSHEQYF.

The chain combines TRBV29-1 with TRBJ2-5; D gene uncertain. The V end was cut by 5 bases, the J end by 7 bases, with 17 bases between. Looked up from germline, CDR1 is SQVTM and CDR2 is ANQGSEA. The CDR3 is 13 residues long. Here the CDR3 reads CSVWESGRGTQYF. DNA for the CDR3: TGCAGCGTTTGGGAAAGTGGAAGAGGGACCCAGTACTTC. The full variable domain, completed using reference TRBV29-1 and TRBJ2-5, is SAVISQKPSRDICQRGTSLTIQCQVDSQVTMMFWYRQQPGQSLTLIATANQGSEATYESGFVIDKFPISRPNLTFSTLTVSNMSPEDSSIYLCSVWESGRGTQYFGPGTRLLVL.

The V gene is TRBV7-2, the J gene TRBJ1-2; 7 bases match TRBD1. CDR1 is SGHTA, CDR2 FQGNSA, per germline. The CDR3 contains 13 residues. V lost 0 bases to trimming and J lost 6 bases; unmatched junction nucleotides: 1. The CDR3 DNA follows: TGTGCCAGCAGCTTAGCGACAGGGAATGGCTACACCTTC. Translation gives CASSLATGNGYTF.

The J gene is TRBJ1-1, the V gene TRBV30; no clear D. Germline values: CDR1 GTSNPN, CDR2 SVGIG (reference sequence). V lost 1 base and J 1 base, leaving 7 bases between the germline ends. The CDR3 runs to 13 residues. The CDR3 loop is CAWSEGRNTEAFF. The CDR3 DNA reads TGTGCCTGGAGTGAGGGCAGGAACACTGAAGCTTTCTTT.

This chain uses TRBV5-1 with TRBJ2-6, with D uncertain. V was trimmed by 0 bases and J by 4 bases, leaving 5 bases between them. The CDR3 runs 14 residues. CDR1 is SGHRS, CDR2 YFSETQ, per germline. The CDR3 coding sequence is TGCGCCAGCAGCTTGGTTCCCGGGGCCAACGTCCTGACTTTC. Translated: CASSLVPGANVLTF.